The TCR beta chain described here comes from a study of cytomegalovirus exposure and HLA in healthy donors. The V end was cut by 7 bases, the J end by 3 bases, with 12 bases between. CDR1 and CDR2 from the germline V gene are LNHDA and SQIVND (reference sequence). The CDR3 spans 13 residues. A remark on this clone: The antigen remains undetermined.

It was with 60 Vbeta and 13 Jbeta primers that the PCR ran. TCRdb keeps only in-frame clones here, not all; method: immunoSEQ multiplex PCR. This sample carries some 170,000 clones, 70% to 85% of them seen once, and the ten largest clones take about 2.5%. Study-wide points: As a later analysis showed, a missense DCLRE1C variant was linked to trimming of TCR beta V- and J-genes.

The sequenced sample consisted of PBMCs. The clonotype was recovered from a human donor in good health. The chain couples TRBV19 to TRBJ1-2, with a possible D match to TRBD1 (6 bases). As DNA, the CDR3 is TGTGCCAGTATGGGGGGGCAGTACTATGGCTACACCTTC. This gives the protein CASMGGQYYGYTF.